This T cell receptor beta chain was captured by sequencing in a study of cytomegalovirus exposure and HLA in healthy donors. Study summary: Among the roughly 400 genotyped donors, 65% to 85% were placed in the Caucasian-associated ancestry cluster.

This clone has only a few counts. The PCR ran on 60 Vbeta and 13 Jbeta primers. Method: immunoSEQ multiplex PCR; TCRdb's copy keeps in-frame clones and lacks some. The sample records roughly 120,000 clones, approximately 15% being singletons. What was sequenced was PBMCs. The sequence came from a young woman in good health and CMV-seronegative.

This CDR3 is CASSQVGGGGKNYNEQFF. DNA for the CDR3: TGTGCCAGCAGCCAAGTGGGGGGTGGAGGAAAAAACTACAATGAGCAGTTCTTC. The V and J genes are TRBV4-2 and TRBJ2-1; D possibly corresponds to TRBD2 (6 bases). The V gene lost 1 base and the J gene lost 3 bases, with 19 bases spanning the gap. CDR1 LGHNA and CDR2 YNFKEQ come from the germline V gene. The CDR3 sequence is 18 residues long.